This T cell receptor (beta chain) was found in a study of blood T cell repertoires in COVID-19. Study-wide context: The analysed material was cDNA or gDNA that came from T cells, B-cell-depleted T cells, or PBMCs.

Authors' processing steps: Amplified reference gene primers provided the basis for estimating nucleated cell counts. The method was immunoSEQ multiplex PCR; TCRdb's version includes in-frame clones alone and lacks a portion of them. From that table come the V and J calls and clone size; the DNA was used to work out D and trimming. The table includes roughly 200,000 clones, 70% to 90% detected once. The clonotype comes from a man in his fifties or sixties with acute or convalescent COVID-19. Sequenced input: peripheral blood.

CDR3 amino acids: CASRERTGGGKNIQYF. In nucleotides, the CDR3 is TGTGCCAGCAGGGAAAGGACAGGGGGAGGCAAAAACATTCAGTACTTC. The J gene is TRBJ2-4, the V gene TRBV2, with 10 bases lining up with TRBD1. Germline loops: CDR1 SNHLY, CDR2 FYNNEI. CDR3 length: 16 amino acids. V shed 6 bases and J 3 bases; nucleotides not matched to a gene: 8.